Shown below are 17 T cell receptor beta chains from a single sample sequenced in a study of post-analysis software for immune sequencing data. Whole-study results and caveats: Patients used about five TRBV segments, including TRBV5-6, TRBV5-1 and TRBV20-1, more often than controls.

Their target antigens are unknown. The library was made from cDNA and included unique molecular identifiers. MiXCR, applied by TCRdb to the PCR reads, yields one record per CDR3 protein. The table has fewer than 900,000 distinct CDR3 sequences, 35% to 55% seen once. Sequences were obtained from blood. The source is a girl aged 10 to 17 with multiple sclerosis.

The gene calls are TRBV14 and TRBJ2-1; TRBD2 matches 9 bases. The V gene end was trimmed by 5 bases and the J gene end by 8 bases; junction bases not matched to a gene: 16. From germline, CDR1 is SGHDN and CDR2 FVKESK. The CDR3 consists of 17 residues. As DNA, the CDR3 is TGTGCCAGCAGCTCTCTAGCGGGGAGGGGCCCAACGGATGAGCAGTTCTTC. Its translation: CASSSLAGRGPTDEQFF.

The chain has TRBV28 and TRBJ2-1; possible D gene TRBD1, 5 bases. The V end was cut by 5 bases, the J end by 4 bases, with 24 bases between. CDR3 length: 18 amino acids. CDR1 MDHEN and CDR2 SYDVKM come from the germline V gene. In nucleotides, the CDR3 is TGTGCCAGCAGTCAACCACCCACTGGGGCCTTGAGGTACAATGAGCAGTTCTTC. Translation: CASSQPPTGALRYNEQFF.

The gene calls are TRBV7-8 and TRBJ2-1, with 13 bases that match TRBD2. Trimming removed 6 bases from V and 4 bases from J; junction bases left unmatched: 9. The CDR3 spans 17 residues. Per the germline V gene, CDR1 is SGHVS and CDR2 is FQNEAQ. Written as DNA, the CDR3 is TGTGCCAGCAGATCTAGTGGGACTAGCGGGACATACAATGAGCAGTTCTTC. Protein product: CASRSSGTSGTYNEQFF.

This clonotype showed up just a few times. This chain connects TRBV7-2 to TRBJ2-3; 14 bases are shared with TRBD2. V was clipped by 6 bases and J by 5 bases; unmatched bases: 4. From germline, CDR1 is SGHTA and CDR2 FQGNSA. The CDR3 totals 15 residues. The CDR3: CASSYGTSGRDTQYF. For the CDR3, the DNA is TGTGCCAGCAGTTACGGGACTAGCGGGAGAGATACGCAGTATTTT.

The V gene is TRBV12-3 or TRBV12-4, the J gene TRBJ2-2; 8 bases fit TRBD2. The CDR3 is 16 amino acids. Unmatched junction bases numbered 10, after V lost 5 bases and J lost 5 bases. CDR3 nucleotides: TGTGCCAGCAGTCCCTTCAGCGGGAGCGGTACCGGGGAGCTGTTTTTT. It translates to CASSPFSGSGTGELFF.

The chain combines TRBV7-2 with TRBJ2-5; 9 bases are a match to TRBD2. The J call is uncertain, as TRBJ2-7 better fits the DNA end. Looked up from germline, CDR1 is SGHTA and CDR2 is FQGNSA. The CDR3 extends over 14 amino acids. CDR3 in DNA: TGTGCCAGCAGCTTAGTCCTAGCGGGATCCGAGCAGTACTTC. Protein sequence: CASSLVLAGSEQYF.

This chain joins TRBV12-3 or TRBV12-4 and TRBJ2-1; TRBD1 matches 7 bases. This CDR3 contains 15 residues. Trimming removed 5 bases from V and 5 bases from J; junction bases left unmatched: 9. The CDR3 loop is CASSNHRGGHNEQFF. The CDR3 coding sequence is TGTGCCAGCAGTAACCACAGGGGTGGGCACAATGAGCAGTTCTTC.

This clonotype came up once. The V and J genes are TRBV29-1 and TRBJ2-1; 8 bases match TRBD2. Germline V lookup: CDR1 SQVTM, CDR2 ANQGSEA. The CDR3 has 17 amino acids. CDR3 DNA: TGCAGGCCGGGTGCGGAGCGGGAGCAGTCATCCTACAATGAGCAGTTCTTC. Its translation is CRPGAEREQSSYNEQFF.

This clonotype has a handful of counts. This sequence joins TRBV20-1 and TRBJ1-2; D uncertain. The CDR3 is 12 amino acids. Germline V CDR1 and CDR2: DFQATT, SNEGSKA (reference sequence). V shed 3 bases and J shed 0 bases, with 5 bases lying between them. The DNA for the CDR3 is TGCAGTGCTAGGCTCTCTAACTATGGCTACACCTTC. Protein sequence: CSARLSNYGYTF.

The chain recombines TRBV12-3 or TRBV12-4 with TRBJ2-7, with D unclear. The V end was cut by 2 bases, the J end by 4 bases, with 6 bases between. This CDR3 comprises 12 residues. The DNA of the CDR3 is TGTGCCAGCAGTTTAAGTATGTACGAGCAGTACTTC. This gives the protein CASSLSMYEQYF.

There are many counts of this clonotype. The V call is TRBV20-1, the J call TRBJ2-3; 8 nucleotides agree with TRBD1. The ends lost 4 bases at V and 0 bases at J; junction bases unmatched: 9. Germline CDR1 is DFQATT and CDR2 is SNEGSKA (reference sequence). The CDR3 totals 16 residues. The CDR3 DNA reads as TGCAGTGCTACCAACAGGGGGACATCTAGCACAGATACGCAGTATTTT. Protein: CSATNRGTSSTDTQYF.

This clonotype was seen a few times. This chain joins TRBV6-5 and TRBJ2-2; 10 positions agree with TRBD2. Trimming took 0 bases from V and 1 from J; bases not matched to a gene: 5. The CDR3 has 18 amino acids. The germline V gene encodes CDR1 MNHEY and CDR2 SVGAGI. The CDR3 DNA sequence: TGTGCCAGCAGTTACTCGGCCGGGACTAGCGTGAACACCGGGGAGCTGTTTTTT. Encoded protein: CASSYSAGTSVNTGELFF.

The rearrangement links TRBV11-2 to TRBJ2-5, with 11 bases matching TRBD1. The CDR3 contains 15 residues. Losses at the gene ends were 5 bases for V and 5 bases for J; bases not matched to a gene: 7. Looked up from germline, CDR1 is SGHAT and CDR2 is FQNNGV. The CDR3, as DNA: TGTGCCAGCAGCCCCGGACAGGGGGCCGTGGAGACCCAGTACTTC. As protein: CASSPGQGAVETQYF. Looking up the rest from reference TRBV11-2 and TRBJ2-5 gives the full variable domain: EAGVAQSPRYKIIEKRQSVAFWCNPISGHATLYWYQQILGQGPKLLIQFQNNGVVDDSQLPKDRFSAERLKGVDSTLKIQPAKLEDSAVYLCASSPGQGAVETQYFGPGTRLLVL.

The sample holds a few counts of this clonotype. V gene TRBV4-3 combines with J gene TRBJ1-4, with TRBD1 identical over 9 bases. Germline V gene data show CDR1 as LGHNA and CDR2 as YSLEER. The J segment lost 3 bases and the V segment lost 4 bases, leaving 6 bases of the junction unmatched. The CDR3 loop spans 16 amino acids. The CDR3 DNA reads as TGCGCCAGCAGCCGCATACAGGGGGCGGCTAATGAAAAACTGTTTTTT. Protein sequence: CASSRIQGAANEKLFF.

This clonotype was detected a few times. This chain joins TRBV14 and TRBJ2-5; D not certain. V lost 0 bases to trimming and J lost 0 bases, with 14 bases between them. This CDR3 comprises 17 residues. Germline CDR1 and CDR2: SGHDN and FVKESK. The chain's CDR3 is CASSQDRWQPYQETQYF. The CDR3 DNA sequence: TGTGCCAGCAGCCAAGATCGATGGCAGCCGTACCAAGAGACCCAGTACTTC.

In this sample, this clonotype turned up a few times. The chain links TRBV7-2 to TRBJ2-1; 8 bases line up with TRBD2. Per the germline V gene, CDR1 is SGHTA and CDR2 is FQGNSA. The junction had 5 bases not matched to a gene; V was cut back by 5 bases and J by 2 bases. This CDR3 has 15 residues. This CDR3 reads CASSLPGLAYNEQFF. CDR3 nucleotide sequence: TGTGCCAGCAGCCTTCCGGGACTAGCCTACAATGAGCAGTTCTTC.

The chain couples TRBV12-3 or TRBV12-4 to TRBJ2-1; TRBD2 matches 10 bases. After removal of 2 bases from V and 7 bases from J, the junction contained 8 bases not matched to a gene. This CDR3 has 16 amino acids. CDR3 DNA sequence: TGTGCCAGCAGTTTATCATCAGCTAGCGGGAGTAATGAGCAGTTCTTC. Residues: CASSLSSASGSNEQFF.